This T cell receptor (beta chain) was profiled in a study of T-cell memory formation after mild COVID-19. Study observations and caveats: Among contracting clones, CD4+ were mainly CM/EM and CD8+ enriched in EMRA.

CDR1 is MNHEY and CDR2 is SVGAGI in the germline V gene. Germline trimming cut 2 bases from V and 1 base from J; bases unmatched to any gene: 11. This CDR3 region has 18 residues. The sample holds a few counts of this clonotype. Its antigen is unidentified. 5'RACE with constant-segment primers yielded barcoded, UMI-tagged TCR alpha and TCR beta cDNA libraries. TCRdb passed the 5' RACE reads through MiXCR, listing each CDR3 protein once. Found here are 300,000 to 350,000 distinct CDR3 sequences, roughly 21% of them singletons; the top ten hold under 25%. Sequenced: PBMCs or a T cell subset sorted from them (not recorded which). The gene calls are TRBV6-5 and TRBJ2-3; 8 bases match TRBD2. This receptor was taken from a man aged 18 to 29 who had mild COVID-19 (a few samples of this study predate the infection). Cell type and time point are not known. Here the CDR3 DNA reads TGTGCCAGCAGTTACGTGGCCCCTTCGCGGGGGGGCACAGATACGCAGTATTTT. The encoded protein is CASSYVAPSRGGTDTQYF.